Presented here are 30 T cell receptor beta chains from one specimen sequenced in a study of blood T cells in healthy people across ages. A second PCR, run for about 7 to 11 cycles, used a sample-barcoded 5' primer plus a J-beta primer mix. TCRdb re-called the 5' RACE reads with MiXCR, one entry per CDR3 protein. The repertoire has hundreds of thousands of distinct CDR3 sequences, 58% of them found once; the top ten carry 20% to 25%. Sequenced: blood. The source is a man aged 30 to 45 in good health.

In this sample, this clonotype turned up a few times. The V and J genes are TRBV29-1 and TRBJ2-5; D remains ambiguous. Matching the DNA end better, TRBJ2-7 makes the J call doubtful. The germline CDR1 and CDR2 sequences are SQVTM and ANQGSEA. This CDR3 spans 10 amino acids. This CDR3 reads CSVGTDEQYF. As DNA, the CDR3 is TGCAGCGTTGGCACTGACGAGCAGTACTTC.

The genes are TRBV20-1 and TRBJ2-7; maybe TRBD1 (5 bases). CDR1 DFQATT and CDR2 SNEGSKA come from the germline V gene (reference sequence). V was cut by 1 base and J by 4 bases, with 23 bases left in between. This CDR3 comprises 17 residues. The CDR3 here is CSARGSGQGGFMYEQYF. CDR3 sequence (DNA): TGCAGTGCTAGAGGTTCGGGTCAGGGTGGGTTTATGTACGAGCAGTACTTC.

The sample holds a few counts of this clonotype. The chain uses TRBV4-3 and TRBJ1-2; no reliable D call. CDR1 and CDR2 from the germline V gene are LGHNA and YSLEER. The CDR3 runs 15 residues. V was trimmed by 1 base and J by 4 bases, leaving 13 bases between them. In nucleotides, the CDR3 is TGCGCCAGCAGCCAAGCCTCACGGACGACCTATGGCTACACCTTC. Its translation: CASSQASRTTYGYTF.

This chain links TRBV12-3 or TRBV12-4 with TRBJ2-1; D possibly corresponds to TRBD2 (5 bases). Deletions cut 8 bases from V and 4 bases from J, with 9 bases between. The CDR3 has 12 residues. The CDR3 spells CASRAEYNEQFF. DNA for the CDR3: TGTGCCAGCCGAGCGGAGTACAATGAGCAGTTCTTC.

As for this clonotype: Mismatch with germline at one junction end may stem from a read error. The chain recombines TRBV11-1 with TRBJ2-1; no reliable D call. The CDR3 contains 12 residues. Germline CDR1 SGHAT, CDR2 FQDESV (reference sequence). CDR3 loop: CVSSLRHNEQFF. The CDR3 DNA reads TGTGTCAGCAGTTTAAGGCACAATGAGCAGTTCTTC.

This chain uses TRBV6-2 or TRBV6-3 with TRBJ2-6, with D possibly being TRBD1 (6 bases). V was trimmed by 7 bases and J by 4 bases, leaving 17 bases between them. Germline V gene data show CDR1 as MNHEY and CDR2 as SVGEGT. The CDR3 sequence is 16 residues long. The CDR3 region has the DNA TGTGCCAGCACCTTCGTACAGGGTGCCGGGGCCAACGTCCTGACTTTC. Translating it yields CASTFVQGAGANVLTF.

This clonotype was counted ten times or more. The CDR3 loop reads CASSPEVRSEQYF. The CDR3, as DNA: TGTGCCAGCAGCCCTGAAGTGAGGTCTGAGCAGTACTTC. The genes are TRBV7-9 and TRBJ2-7; no clear D gene. CDR3 length equals 13 residues. Germline assignment: CDR1 SEHNR and CDR2 FQNEAQ (reference sequence). V lost 5 bases to trimming and J lost 7 bases, with 15 bases between them.

CDR3 region: CASSLDGPSKDEAFF. The CDR3 region has the DNA TGCGCCAGCAGCTTGGATGGTCCTTCCAAAGATGAAGCTTTCTTT. The V and J genes are TRBV5-1 and TRBJ1-1; D unclear. The CDR3 has 15 amino acids. With 0 bases removed from V and 7 bases from J, the gap between germline ends came to 16 bases. Germline V lookup: CDR1 SGHRS, CDR2 YFSETQ.

To note about this clonotype: One end of the junction fails to match germline, which may point to a read error. J is TRBJ2-1 and V is TRBV14; D might be TRBD1 (7 bases). Germline V gene data show CDR1 as SGHDN and CDR2 as FVKESK. The length of the CDR3 is 20 residues. CDR3 nucleotides: TGTGCCAGCAGCCAAGACGACATGACAGGGAGGATTTTAAGTGGGAATGAGCAGTTCTTT. Its protein product is CASSQDDMTGRILSGNEQFF.

The chain recombines TRBV10-3 with TRBJ2-7, with TRBD1 matching over 9 bases. The CDR3 sequence is 15 residues long. Germline trimming cut 6 bases from V and 2 bases from J; bases unmatched to any gene: 8. Germline V CDR1 and CDR2: ENHRY, SYGVKD. This chain's CDR3 is CAISDPGQGTYEQYF. The CDR3 DNA reads as TGTGCCATCAGCGACCCGGGACAGGGTACCTACGAGCAGTACTTC.

This clonotype was seen a handful of times. The chain combines TRBV11-2 with TRBJ2-1; 10 positions match TRBD2. Trimming at V came to 7 bases and at J to 0 bases, leaving 6 bases not matched to a gene. This CDR3 is 16 amino acids long. Per germline, CDR1 SGHAT and CDR2 FQNNGV. The CDR3: CASTATSGSSYNEQFF. In DNA form, the CDR3 reads TGTGCCAGCACCGCGACTAGCGGGTCCTCCTACAATGAGCAGTTCTTC.

The chain recombines TRBV28 with TRBJ2-4, with D perhaps assigned TRBD1 or TRBD2 (5 bases each). The J call may be mistaken, given a closer DNA end match to TRBJ2-7. The CDR3 is made up of 15 amino acids. Germline lookup yields CDR1 MDHEN and CDR2 SYDVKM. CDR3 residues: CASNSEGSRSYEQYF. The CDR3 DNA is TGTGCCAGCAATTCCGAGGGGTCGCGCTCCTACGAGCAGTACTTC.

This chain connects TRBV7-2 to TRBJ1-2, with a tentative D call TRBD1 (5 bases). The CDR3 totals 14 residues. Between the trimmed V and J ends, which lost 5 bases and 7 bases, there was a span of 17 bases. Germline-derived CDR1 and CDR2 are SGHTA and FQGNSA. In DNA form, the CDR3 reads TGTGCCAGCAGCGCATCGACCCTGGGACGTGGCTACACCTTC. This codes for CASSASTLGRGYTF.

This clonotype was detected a few times. This sequence joins TRBV29-1 and TRBJ2-1; tentative D call: TRBD1 (5 bases). V lost 7 bases to trimming and J lost 8 bases, with 15 bases between them. This CDR3 contains 12 residues. Germline CDR1 SQVTM, CDR2 ANQGSEA. For the CDR3, the DNA is TGCAGCGGAACCAAGGGGTCGGATGAGCAGTTCTTC. Amino acid sequence: CSGTKGSDEQFF.

This clonotype was seen more than once but under ten times. The genes are TRBV29-1 and TRBJ1-2; D ambiguous. The V end lost 3 bases, the J end lost 2 bases, and 13 bases lay between the germline ends. The CDR3 covers 14 residues. The germline V gene encodes CDR1 SQVTM and CDR2 ANQGSEA. The CDR3 is CSVDGLNENYGYTF. The CDR3 DNA follows: TGCAGCGTTGACGGCCTTAACGAGAACTATGGCTACACCTTC.

The V gene is TRBV6-6, the J gene TRBJ2-2, with D possibly being TRBD1 (6 bases). Germline V CDR1 and CDR2: MNHNY, SVGAGI (reference sequence). The V end lost 5 bases, the J end lost 4 bases, and 14 bases lay between the germline ends. This CDR3 is 15 amino acids long. CDR3 bases: TGTGCCAGCAGTACAACAGGGAAGGGCACCGGGGAGCTGTTTTTT. It is translated as CASSTTGKGTGELFF.

The gene calls are TRBV7-2 and TRBJ2-3, with 8 bases identical to TRBD2. The CDR3 is 16 amino acids. The germline V gene encodes CDR1 SGHTA and CDR2 FQGNSA. Trimming cost V 5 bases and J 2 bases; bases outside gene matches: 9. CDR3 amino acids: CASSTQAGGPTDTQYF. The CDR3, as DNA: TGTGCCAGCAGCACTCAGGCGGGGGGACCCACAGATACGCAGTATTTT.

The genes are TRBV7-2 and TRBJ2-4; TRBD2 matches 9 bases. Near its end, the DNA agrees better with TRBJ2-5, so the J call may be wrong. In germline, CDR1 is SGHTA, CDR2 FQGNSA. This CDR3 has 15 amino acids. The CDR3 region is CASSFAGGQGETQYF. For the CDR3, the DNA is TGTGCCAGCAGCTTCGCGGGAGGGCAGGGGGAGACCCAGTACTTC.

CDR3 residues: CASSDQSGGIADTQYF. The CDR3 DNA follows: TGTGCCAGCAGTGATCAGTCCGGGGGGATTGCAGATACGCAGTATTTT. The rearrangement uses TRBV6-1 and TRBJ2-3; 7 bases match TRBD2. V lost 3 bases to trimming and J lost 4 bases; unmatched junction nucleotides: 10. This CDR3 region has 16 residues. CDR1 and CDR2 (germline): MNHNS, SASEGT.

CDR3 protein: CASTPRGQGIGEAFF. CDR3 DNA: TGTGCCAGCACCCCAAGGGGACAGGGGATCGGTGAAGCTTTCTTT. The chain uses TRBV6-5 and TRBJ1-1, with 10 bases matching TRBD1. Unmatched junction bases numbered 12, after V lost 7 bases and J lost 7 bases. The germline V gene has CDR1 MNHEY and CDR2 SVGAGI. The CDR3 is 15 residues long.

This clonotype was counted once. The V call is TRBV10-3, the J call TRBJ1-1; 7 bases line up with TRBD1. The CDR3 runs to 15 residues. Germline values: CDR1 ENHRY, CDR2 SYGVKD. After removal of 2 bases from V and 0 bases from J, the junction contained 3 bases not matched to a gene. The CDR3 loop reads CAISETGVMNTEAFF. The CDR3 DNA reads as TGTGCCATCAGTGAGACAGGGGTCATGAACACTGAAGCTTTCTTT.

Comment on this clonotype: Compared with germline, one end of the junction differs, possibly owing to a read error. The V gene is TRBV7-7, the J gene TRBJ2-5, with TRBD2 matching 14 bases. Germline-derived CDR1 and CDR2 are SSHAT and FNYEAQ (reference sequence). The CDR3 is 17 amino acids. CDR3 sequence (DNA): TGTGCTAGCAGTAACCCGGGACTAGCGGGAGACCAAGAGACCCAGTACTTC. It translates to CASSNPGLAGDQETQYF.

This clonotype was detected only a few times. DNA of the CDR3: TGCAGCGTTGAGGTGGGCCAGGTATCAGATACGCAGTATTTT. Protein: CSVEVGQVSDTQYF. V is TRBV29-1 and J is TRBJ2-3; the D is unclear. This CDR3 has 14 amino acids. V was clipped by 3 bases and J by 4 bases, with 14 bases between them. Germline CDR1 SQVTM, CDR2 ANQGSEA.

The gene calls are TRBV7-9 and TRBJ2-1; TRBD1 matches 8 bases. The CDR3 contains 16 residues. After removal of 5 bases from V and 6 bases from J, the junction contained 12 bases not matched to a gene. Per the germline V gene, CDR1 is SEHNR and CDR2 is FQNEAQ (reference sequence). The DNA for the CDR3 is TGTGCCAGCAGCCAAAGACAGGGGTCGCCCCCCAATGAGCAGTTCTTC. As protein: CASSQRQGSPPNEQFF.

The chain carries TRBV5-1 and TRBJ2-1, with D uncertain. Germline values: CDR1 SGHRS, CDR2 YFSETQ. The CDR3 is 15 residues long. Trimming stripped 0 bases from V and 8 bases from J, with 15 bases between. The CDR3 loop is CASSLGQVEADEQFF. CDR3 sequence (DNA): TGCGCCAGCAGCTTGGGTCAGGTCGAGGCAGATGAGCAGTTCTTC.

The chain carries TRBV20-1 and TRBJ2-5, with D possibly TRBD1 on 6 matching bases. Judging by the DNA end, TRBJ2-7 fits better; the J call may be wrong. Germline values: CDR1 DFQATT, CDR2 SNEGSKA (reference sequence). This CDR3 has 14 residues. The CDR3 is CSAHRGHESYEQYF. CDR3 in DNA: TGCAGTGCTCATAGGGGACACGAAAGCTACGAGCAGTACTTC.

This clonotype has only a few counts. The chain has TRBV15 and TRBJ2-4; possible D gene TRBD2, 6 bases. The assigned J gene may be wrong: the sequence end matches TRBJ2-5 better. Germline V gene lookup returns CDR1 LNHNV and CDR2 YYDKDF (reference sequence). This CDR3 comprises 14 residues. The CDR3 nucleotides are TGTGCCACCAGCAGAGCACTAGCTGGAGAGACCCAGTACTTC. It codes for CATSRALAGETQYF.

The CDR3 sequence is CATSPRGASYGYTF. The CDR3 nucleotides read TGTGCCACCAGCCCCCGGGGGGCCTCCTATGGCTACACCTTC. V gene TRBV15 combines with J gene TRBJ1-2; D might be TRBD1 (6 bases). The CDR3 spans 14 residues. The V end was cut by 5 bases, the J end by 4 bases, with 14 bases between. CDR1 and CDR2 (germline): LNHNV, YYDKDF (reference sequence). The variable domain in full, completed from reference TRBV15 and TRBJ1-2, reads DAMVIQNPRYQVTQFGKPVTLSCSQTLNHNVMYWYQQKSSQAPKLLFHYYDKDFNNEADTPDNFQSRRPNTSFCFLDIRSPGLGDTAMYLCATSPRGASYGYTFGSGTRLTVV.

This clonotype was counted once. This chain links TRBV7-6 with TRBJ2-7; D not resolved. Trimming stripped 1 base from V and 3 bases from J, with 7 bases between. CDR1 is SGHVS, CDR2 FNYEAQ, per germline. The CDR3 covers 13 residues. CDR3 nucleotide sequence: TGTGCCAGCAGCTTAGTATTGGGCTACGAGCAGTACTTC. As protein: CASSLVLGYEQYF.

This clonotype appeared a few times. This chain uses TRBV29-1 with TRBJ2-5, with D possibly matching TRBD1 (5 bases). Trimming stripped 7 bases from V and 2 bases from J, with 11 bases between. This CDR3 is 12 amino acids long. CDR1 SQVTM and CDR2 ANQGSEA come from the germline V gene. CDR3 DNA sequence: TGCAGCGGGTCAAAGGGGCAAGAGACCCAGTACTTC. It encodes CSGSKGQETQYF.